This is a list of T cell receptor beta chains from one sample in a study of identical twins. TCRdb redid the calling of the 5' RACE reads with MiXCR, one entry per CDR3 protein. The sample lists roughly 1.6 million distinct CDR3 sequences; less than 35% were seen once. The sample consisted of cord blood. The source is a newborn girl in good health. The CDR3 runs from the conserved cysteine through the conserved F or W. The D gene is left open where the match is weak. Clone sizes are given selectively: once, few, many, or a class where the clone is expanded.

length	D	J	V	size	DNA	CDR3
15	TRBD1	TRBJ2-1	TRBV28	few	TGTGCCAGCAGCCGGACAGGGATGGGAACGAATGAGCAGTTCTTC	CASSRTGMGTNEQFF
15	TRBD2	TRBJ2-7	TRBV12-3/TRBV12-4	.	TGTGCCAGCAGACTCATCCTAGCGGGGGACAATGAGCAGTACTTC	CASRLILAGDNEQYF
14	TRBD1	TRBJ1-5	TRBV6-1	.	TGTGCCAGCGCCCGGGACAGCCTATATCAGCCCCAGCATTTT	CASARDSLYQPQHF
17	.	TRBJ2-1	TRBV5-6	.	TGTGCCAGCAGCTTGGAAGGGACTCCGCTAGTCTGGAATGAGCAGTTCTTC	CASSLEGTPLVWNEQFF
13	TRBD2	TRBJ2-5	TRBV20-1	.	TGCAGTGCTCTAATAGCGGGCCAAGAGACCCAGTACTTC	CSALIAGQETQYF
14	.	TRBJ2-5	TRBV3-1	.	TGTTCCAGCAGCCACTTTGCGGGACAAGAGACCCAGTACTTC	CSSSHFAGQETQYF
13	.	TRBJ1-5	TRBV21-1	.	TGTGCCAGCAGCAAAGAGGCCGATCAGCCCCAGCATTTT	CASSKEADQPQHF
13	TRBD2	TRBJ2-1	TRBV2	many	TGTGCCAGCAACCTAGCGGGGCACAATGAGCAGTTCTTC	CASNLAGHNEQFF
13	.	TRBJ2-2	TRBV7-9	.	TGTGCCAGCAGCGTCGAGGGCCCCGGGGAGCTGTTTTTT	CASSVEGPGELFF
12	.	TRBJ1-2	TRBV20-1	few	TGCAGTGCGAAAAGCATGGACCGCCGCTACACCTTC	CSAKSMDRRYTF
15	.	TRBJ1-1	TRBV28	.	TGTGCCAGCAGTTTGGAACTGACAGTACAGACTGAAGCTTTCTTT	CASSLELTVQTEAFF
14	.	TRBJ2-7	TRBV10-1	.	TGCGCCAGCAGTAAGTCGCGGGGACCTACGGAGCAGTACTTC	CASSKSRGPTEQYF
15	TRBD2	TRBJ2-1	TRBV28	few	TGTGCCAGCAGTTTAAGGACTAGCGGGAGCGGAGAGCAGTTCTTC	CASSLRTSGSGEQFF
16	TRBD2	TRBJ2-1	TRBV28	few	TGTGCCAGCAGTACGTCCGGGACTAGCGGGTACAATGAGCAGTTCTTC	CASSTSGTSGYNEQFF
12	.	TRBJ2-2	TRBV2	.	TGTGCCGGTACAGGGCGCACCGGGGAGCTGTTTTTT	CAGTGRTGELFF
13	.	TRBJ2-6	TRBV20-1	.	TGCAGTGCTCCAGGGGAATTAACCAACGTCCTGACTTTC	CSAPGELTNVLTF
15	.	TRBJ1-6	TRBV3-1	.	TGTGCCAGCAGCCAGCCCCTGGGGGGTAATTCACCCCTCCACTTT	CASSQPLGGNSPLHF
13	.	TRBJ1-1	TRBV28	.	TGTGCCAGCAGTTTACGACAGCTCACTGAAGCTTTCTTT	CASSLRQLTEAFF